The 10 T cell receptor beta chains reported below all come from one sample, sequenced in a study of blood T cell repertoires in COVID-19. Assay: immunoSEQ multiplex PCR; the TCRdb copy retains only in-frame clones and omits some. The sample lists more than 250,000 clones, around 87% occurring once. Sample: PBMCs or T cells enriched from blood (not recorded which). The receptors derive from a woman between 25 and 40 years old who had recovered from COVID-19.

The V call is TRBV19, the J call TRBJ1-6, with 8 positions matching TRBD1. The trim removed 5 bases at V and 3 bases at J, leaving 6 bases unmatched. Germline V lookup: CDR1 LNHDA, CDR2 SQIVND (reference sequence). The CDR3 has 16 amino acids. CDR3 amino acids: CASSPDRGNYNSPLHF. In DNA, the CDR3 is TGTGCCAGTAGTCCTGACAGGGGTAACTATAATTCACCCCTCCACTTT.

This rearrangement joins TRBV7-2 to TRBJ2-1, with 7 bases fitting TRBD1. There are 14 residues in the CDR3. Per the germline V gene, CDR1 is SGHTA and CDR2 is FQGNSA. The ends lost 4 bases at V and 10 bases at J; junction bases unmatched: 10. CDR3 in amino acids: CASSSLQGPWEQFF. Written as DNA, the CDR3 is TGTGCCAGCAGCTCCCTACAGGGGCCCTGGGAGCAGTTCTTC. The full variable domain, its missing parts supplied by reference TRBV7-2 and TRBJ2-1, is GAGVSQSPSNKVTEKGKDVELRCDPISGHTALYWYRQSLGQGLEFLIYFQGNSAPDKSGLPSDRFSAERTGGSVSTLTIQRTQQEDSAVYLCASSSLQGPWEQFFGPGTRLTVL.

The V and J genes are TRBV5-1 and TRBJ1-6; TRBD1 matches 8 bases. Germline V gene lookup returns CDR1 SGHRS and CDR2 YFSETQ. This CDR3 is built from 16 residues. The V and J ends lost 5 bases and 1 base, in that order; junction bases with no gene match: 5. The CDR3 DNA reads as TGCGCCAGCAGACACGGACAGGGTTCCTATAATTCACCCCTCCACTTT. This translates into CASRHGQGSYNSPLHF.

The chain has TRBV7-2 and TRBJ2-7, with D maybe TRBD2 (5 bases). V was clipped by 1 base and J by 7 bases, with 11 bases between them. The CDR3 totals 13 residues. Germline loops: CDR1 SGHTA, CDR2 FQGNSA. The CDR3 is CASSLERTGEQYF. The DNA of the CDR3 is TGTGCCAGCAGCTTAGAGAGGACTGGGGAGCAGTACTTC.

This clone has more than one count but fewer than ten. The rearrangement joins TRBV18 to TRBJ1-2, with TRBD1 identical over 9 bases. From germline, CDR1 is KGHSH and CDR2 LQKENI. V shed 4 bases and J 4 bases; nucleotides not matched to a gene: 7. This CDR3 is built from 15 residues. The CDR3 spells CASSRMDRGGYGYTF. The CDR3 nucleotides are TGTGCCAGCTCACGCATGGACAGGGGAGGCTATGGCTACACCTTC.

J is TRBJ1-1 and V is TRBV11-3; D call uncertain. The germline CDR1 and CDR2 sequences are SGHNT and YENEEA. This CDR3 has 12 amino acids. The V and J ends lost 5 bases and 4 bases respectively, with 8 bases between them. CDR3 loop: CASSIGRTEAFF. The CDR3 bases are TGTGCCAGCAGCATCGGTCGCACTGAAGCTTTCTTT.

This chain connects TRBV2 to TRBJ1-3; D perhaps matches TRBD1 (6 bases). Germline assignment: CDR1 SNHLY and CDR2 FYNNEI. V shed 6 bases and J shed 8 bases, with 17 bases lying between them. The CDR3 has 14 amino acids. The CDR3 nucleotides are TGTGCCAGCAGCCCCACAGGGCCCGCGGACACCATATATTTT. It is translated as CASSPTGPADTIYF. Based on the CDR3 plus reference TRBV2 and TRBJ1-3, the full variable domain is EPEVTQTPSHQVTQMGQEVILRCVPISNHLYFYWYRQILGQKVEFLVSFYNNEISEKSEIFDDQFSVERPDGSNFTLKIRSTKLEDSAMYFCASSPTGPADTIYFGEGSWLTVV.

The chain recombines TRBV11-1 with TRBJ1-1, with D tentatively TRBD1 (5 bases). The germline gives CDR1 SGHAT, CDR2 FQDESV (reference sequence). V shed 1 base and J shed 0 bases, with 9 bases lying between them. The CDR3 is made up of 15 amino acids. The CDR3 nucleotides read TGTGCCAGCAGCTTAGTAGGGGTGATGAACACTGAAGCTTTCTTT. Its protein is CASSLVGVMNTEAFF.

The V and J genes are TRBV7-9 and TRBJ2-1; maybe TRBD2 (7 bases). The germline V gene has CDR1 SEHNR and CDR2 FQNEAQ (reference sequence). V shed 3 bases and J shed 12 bases, with 12 bases lying between them. The CDR3 covers 12 residues. The CDR3 spells CASSFAGAGQFF. Here the CDR3 DNA reads TGTGCCAGCAGCTTTGCGGGGGCCGGGCAGTTCTTC.

The rearrangement joins TRBV21-1 to TRBJ1-1; the table's D call, TRBD1, has no DNA check behind it. TRBV21-1 is a pseudogene. The length of the CDR3 is 15 residues. CDR3 nucleotide sequence: TGTGCCAGCAGCAAGGGGAAGGGGGCCAACACTGAAGCTTTCTTT. Translated, it gives CASSKGKGANTEAFF.